This TCR beta chain was sequenced for a study of shared clonotypes between healthy human individuals. The assay was immunoSEQ multiplex PCR, and TCRdb's table has in-frame clones only and misses some. This sample yields around 750,000 clones, of which about 74% are seen a single time; 1.5% to 2% belongs to the top ten. The clonotype originates from a young woman in good health. Sequencing was done on a sample of memory CD4+ T cells sorted from blood. Subset of the sample: CD45RA-negative fraction.

The CDR3 here is CASSLYSVRPNQPQHF. The CDR3 region has the DNA TGTGCCAGCAGTTTATATTCTGTTAGACCTAATCAGCCCCAGCATTTT. J is TRBJ1-5 and V is TRBV28; D gene unclear. The CDR3 is 16 amino acids. Trimming shortened V by 1 base and J by 4 bases, and 14 bases separated the two germline ends. CDR1 is MDHEN and CDR2 is SYDVKM in the germline V gene.